This T cell receptor (beta chain) was observed in a study of CXCR3-negative and CXCR3-positive naive CD8 T cells. Definition of naive CD8+ T cells rested on a CD45RO-CCR7+CD27+CD95- profile. Study findings and constraints: The naive subsets expressed comparable surface CD5, and the authors inferred TCR strength from TRB CDR3 properties. Higher TRB CDR3 hydrophobicity marked CXCR3-positive naive cells relative to CXCR3-negative naive cells. For memory CD8+ cells diversity was much lower, but both naive subsets had comparably high diversity. Partly lower CXCR3 expression followed cryopreservation, and most assays relied on fresh PBMCs.

5' RACE with UMI labels generated the TRB cDNA libraries. From the 5' RACE reads, TCRdb lists one entry per CDR3 protein and no DNA. This repertoire includes tens of thousands of distinct CDR3 sequences. Germline assignment: CDR1 SEHNR and CDR2 FQNEAQ (reference sequence). This CDR3 region has 16 residues. Regarding this clonotype: The antigen is unknown.

The TCR was taken from a human donor in good health. Some clones in this sample may be carry-over from other donors' samples. Material for sequencing was naive CXCR3+ CD8+ T cells from blood. Subset noted: CD45RO-CCR7+CD27+CD95- naive CD8+ T cells expressing CXCR3 (TNR3+). V is TRBV7-9 and J is TRBJ1-2; TCRdb gives TRBD1 as the D gene, but with no DNA this cannot be confirmed. The CDR3: CASRPSGTNTNYGYTF.